The following is a T cell receptor beta chain sequence with its context. With the 5' RACE reads reprocessed, TCRdb shows one record per CDR3 protein and no DNA. There are a few hundred thousand distinct CDR3 sequences in the sample, with around 3.3% held by the top ten. This sample was taken from a study of T cells expressing NK-cell markers. The V gene's germline CDR1 is MNHEY and CDR2 SVGEGT. The length of the CDR3 is 14 residues. The TCR originated in a man aged 18 to 30 in good health. The sample comprised blood T cells: a sorted CD56 or NKG2C T cell subset, CD4+ or CD8+ T cells, or bulk PBMC T cells (not recorded which). The chain couples TRBV6-2 or TRBV6-3 to TRBJ2-7; TCRdb lists TRBD2, though no DNA is available to test this call. The chain's CDR3 is CASIGLAGPYEQYF.